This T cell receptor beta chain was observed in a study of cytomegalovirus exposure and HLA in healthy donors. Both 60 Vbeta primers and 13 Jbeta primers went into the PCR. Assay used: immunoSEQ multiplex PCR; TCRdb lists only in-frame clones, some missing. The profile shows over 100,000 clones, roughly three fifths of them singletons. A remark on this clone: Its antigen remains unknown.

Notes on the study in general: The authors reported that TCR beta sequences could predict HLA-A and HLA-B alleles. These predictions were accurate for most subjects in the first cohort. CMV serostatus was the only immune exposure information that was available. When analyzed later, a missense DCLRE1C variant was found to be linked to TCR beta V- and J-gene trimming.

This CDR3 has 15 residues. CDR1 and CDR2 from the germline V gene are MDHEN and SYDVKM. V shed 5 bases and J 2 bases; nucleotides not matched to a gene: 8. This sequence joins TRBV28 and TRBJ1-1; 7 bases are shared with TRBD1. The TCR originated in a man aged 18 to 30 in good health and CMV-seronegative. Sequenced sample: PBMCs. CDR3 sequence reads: CASSHLGQSNTEAFF. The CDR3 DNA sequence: TGTGCCAGCAGTCACCTGGGACAGTCTAACACTGAAGCTTTCTTT.